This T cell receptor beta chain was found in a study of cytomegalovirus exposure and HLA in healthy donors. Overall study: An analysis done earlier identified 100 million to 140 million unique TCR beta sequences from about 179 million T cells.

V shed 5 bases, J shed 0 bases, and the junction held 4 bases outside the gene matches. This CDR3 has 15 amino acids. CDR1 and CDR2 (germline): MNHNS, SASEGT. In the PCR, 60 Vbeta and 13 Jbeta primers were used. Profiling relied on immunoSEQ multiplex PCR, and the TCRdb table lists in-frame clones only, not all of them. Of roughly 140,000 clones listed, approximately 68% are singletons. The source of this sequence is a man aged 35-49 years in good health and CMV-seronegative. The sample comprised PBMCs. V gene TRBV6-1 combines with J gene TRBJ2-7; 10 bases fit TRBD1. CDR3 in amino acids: CASSKGQGSSYEQYF. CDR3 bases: TGTGCCAGCAGTAAGGGACAGGGGAGCTCCTACGAGCAGTACTTC.